The 16 T cell receptor beta chains given below trace back to one sample, sequenced in a study of shared clonotypes between healthy human individuals. Libraries were prepared by immunoSEQ multiplex PCR; TCRdb keeps only in-frame clonotypes and omits some of them. Among approximately 980,000 clones, less than 85% were seen once, and the ten largest hold roughly 1.5%. Specimen: memory CD4+ T cells sorted from blood. Regarding subset: CD45RA-negative fraction. The receptors were sampled from a man aged 18 to 30 in good health.

CDR3 in DNA: TGTGCCAGCAGGGACCAGAATCAAGAGACCCAGTACTTC. Protein: CASRDQNQETQYF. This rearrangement joins TRBV28 to TRBJ2-5, with no clear D. There are 13 residues in the CDR3. Germline loops: CDR1 MDHEN, CDR2 SYDVKM. Trimming removed 6 bases from V and 2 bases from J, with 10 bases in between.

Concerning this clone itself: Other DNA sequences in this specimen translate into the identical CDR3. This chain links TRBV28 with TRBJ2-7; D uncertain. Germline CDR1 is MDHEN and CDR2 is SYDVKM. Trimming removed 5 bases at V and 4 bases at J, with 12 bases between. The CDR3 length is 13 residues. This CDR3 reads CASSRPPSYEQYF. The CDR3 bases are TGTGCCAGCAGTCGCCCCCCCTCGTACGAGCAGTACTTC.

The chain carries TRBV15 and TRBJ1-5; weak D call: TRBD1 (5 bases). The CDR3 spans 16 residues. The germline V gene encodes CDR1 LNHNV and CDR2 YYDKDF (reference sequence). Trimming shortened V by 3 bases and J by 3 bases, and 15 bases separated the two germline ends. The DNA of the CDR3 is TGTGCCACCAGCAGGACGGGAGGGACCGCCAATCAGCCCCAGCATTTT. This encodes CATSRTGGTANQPQHF.

A single count supports this clone. The V and J genes are TRBV10-3 and TRBJ1-1; no firm D call. Germline CDR1 is ENHRY and CDR2 is SYGVKD. Trimming removed 11 bases from V and 0 bases from J, with 13 bases in between. CDR3 length: 13 amino acids. The CDR3 sequence: CAVKTGMNTEAFF. The CDR3 coding sequence is TGTGCCGTAAAGACCGGAATGAACACTGAAGCTTTCTTT.

The V call is TRBV29-1, the J call TRBJ2-5, with 8 positions matching TRBD1. The V segment lost 6 bases and the J segment 2 bases; nucleotides outside the gene matches: 8. Per the germline V gene, CDR1 is SQVTM and CDR2 is ANQGSEA. The CDR3 loop spans 14 amino acids. As DNA, the CDR3 is TGCAGCGTCCGGGACAGGAAATATCAAGAGACCCAGTACTTC. Protein: CSVRDRKYQETQYF.

The V gene is TRBV28, the J gene TRBJ1-2, with a tentative D call TRBD1 (5 bases). The length of the CDR3 is 13 residues. From germline, CDR1 is MDHEN and CDR2 SYDVKM. Trimming left V 9 bases short and J 4 bases short, with 15 bases between. CDR3 DNA sequence: TGTGCCAGTTGCCTGACAGCGACCTATGGCTACACCTTC. Translated, it gives CASCLTATYGYTF.

This clone was seen at least ten times. The V and J genes are TRBV2 and TRBJ2-5; D possibly corresponds to TRBD2 (7 bases). The CDR3 runs to 16 residues. V lost 3 bases to trimming and J lost 5 bases, with 19 bases between them. Germline assignment: CDR1 SNHLY and CDR2 FYNNEI. CDR3 nucleotides: TGTGCCAGCAGTGAGGGTTCGGGGGGCCGGGTGGAGACCCAGTACTTC. Protein sequence: CASSEGSGGRVETQYF.

The rearrangement links TRBV20-1 to TRBJ1-4; tentatively, D is TRBD1 (5 bases). Germline CDR1 is DFQATT and CDR2 is SNEGSKA (reference sequence). Trimming removed 7 bases at V and 10 bases at J, with 13 bases between. The CDR3 consists of 11 residues. The CDR3: CSGPVGGKLFF. The CDR3 DNA follows: TGCAGTGGACCGGTCGGGGGAAAACTGTTTTTT.

This clone was seen more than once but under ten times. The V call is TRBV2, the J call TRBJ1-1, with 8 bases that match TRBD1. Germline V gives CDR1 SNHLY, CDR2 FYNNEI. CDR3 length: 14 amino acids. Losses at the gene ends were 6 bases for V and 4 bases for J; bases not matched to a gene: 7. The CDR3 nucleotides are TGTGCCAGCAGGGGACAGGCGGATACCACTGAAGCTTTCTTT. This encodes CASRGQADTTEAFF.

The chain has TRBV28 and TRBJ1-4, with D possibly being TRBD1 (5 bases). Trimming pared 8 bases from V and 4 bases from J, leaving 14 bases between. This CDR3 is 14 amino acids long. Germline-derived CDR1 and CDR2 are MDHEN and SYDVKM. Here the CDR3 reads CASVDSSHNEKLFF. Here the CDR3 DNA reads TGTGCCAGCGTTGACAGTTCCCATAATGAAAAACTGTTTTTT. Full variable domain (rest looked up from reference TRBV28 and TRBJ1-4): DVKVTQSSRYLVKRTGEKVFLECVQDMDHENMFWYRQDPGLGLRLIYFSYDVKMKEKGDIPEGYSVSREKKERFSLILESASTNQTSMYLCASVDSSHNEKLFFGSGTQLSVL.

This CDR3 is CASSYGQGGEAFF. DNA for the CDR3: TGTGCCAGCAGCTACGGACAGGGGGGAGAAGCTTTCTTT. The chain carries TRBV7-9 and TRBJ1-1, with 10 bases matching TRBD1. CDR1 and CDR2 from the germline V gene are SEHNR and FQNEAQ (reference sequence). With V trimmed by 4 bases and J by 8 bases, 4 bases remained unmatched. The CDR3 consists of 13 residues.

V is TRBV18 and J is TRBJ2-5; 7 nucleotides agree with TRBD2. The germline V gene has CDR1 KGHSH and CDR2 LQKENI. The CDR3 totals 15 residues. The trim removed 0 bases at V and 2 bases at J, leaving 3 bases unmatched. Here the CDR3 reads CASSPPGGFQETQYF. The CDR3 region has the DNA TGTGCCAGCTCACCACCCGGGGGGTTTCAAGAGACCCAGTACTTC. The variable domain in full, completed from reference TRBV18 and TRBJ2-5, reads NAGVMQNPRHLVRRRGQEARLRCSPMKGHSHVYWYRQLPEEGLKFMVYLQKENIIDESGMPKERFSAEFPKEGPSILRIQQVVRGDSAAYFCASSPPGGFQETQYFGPGTRLLVL.

The J gene is TRBJ1-6, the V gene TRBV30, with TRBD1 matching 9 bases. Germline assignment: CDR1 GTSNPN and CDR2 SVGIG (reference sequence). The CDR3 loop spans 16 amino acids. After removal of 2 bases from V and 10 bases from J, the junction contained 12 bases not matched to a gene. The CDR3 nucleotides are TGTGCCTGGAGTAAGGACAGGGGTAAAGGGACCTCACCCCTCCACTTT. Its translation is CAWSKDRGKGTSPLHF.

The chain employs TRBV6-6 and TRBJ2-1; TRBD1 is a possible D gene (6 bases). The CDR3 extends over 15 amino acids. Germline V gives CDR1 MNHNY, CDR2 SVGAGI (reference sequence). V was cut by 5 bases and J by 8 bases, with 19 bases left in between. In DNA, the CDR3 is TGTGCCAGCAGTCCTCAACGACAGGTGGGCTATGAGCAGTTCTTC. Translated: CASSPQRQVGYEQFF.

The rearrangement links TRBV5-4 to TRBJ1-1; D is uncertain. The V end lost 0 bases, the J end lost 1 base, and 7 bases lay between the germline ends. The CDR3 spans 14 residues. The germline V gene encodes CDR1 SGHNT and CDR2 YYREEE (reference sequence). CDR3 DNA sequence: TGTGCCAGCAGCTTGGATCCGGGGAACACTGAAGCTTTCTTT. Translating gives CASSLDPGNTEAFF.

The chain carries TRBV11-2 and TRBJ2-3; 8 bases line up with TRBD1. The CDR3 has 16 residues. Unmatched junction bases numbered 9, after V lost 2 bases and J lost 5 bases. Germline V lookup: CDR1 SGHAT, CDR2 FQNNGV. The CDR3 nucleotides read TGTGCCAGCAGCTTAAATGGCAGGGGGCAGGGAGATACGCAGTATTTT. Amino acid sequence: CASSLNGRGQGDTQYF.